The following is a TCR beta chain sequence with its context. This entry is derived from a study of OX40 agonist ivuxolimab in advanced cancers. Per germline, CDR1 MNHEY and CDR2 SMNVEV (reference sequence). The CDR3 loop spans 15 amino acids. V was clipped by 4 bases and J by 0 bases, with 10 bases between them. Assay: immunoSEQ multiplex PCR; the TCRdb copy retains only in-frame clones and omits some. The sample lists approximately 13,000 clones, around 69% occurring once. The input for sequencing was CD4+ or CD8+ T cells sorted from blood, taken in a trial of the OX40 agonist ivuxolimab. This TCR derives from an adult with an advanced solid tumor such as melanoma, head and neck, liver or kidney cancer. The rearrangement uses TRBV27 and TRBJ2-4; D is unresolved. In DNA, the CDR3 is TGTGCCAGCAGTTCCCGGGTACTAGCCAAAAACATTCAGTACTTC. Protein sequence: CASSSRVLAKNIQYF.